This T cell receptor beta chain is from a study of cytomegalovirus exposure and HLA in healthy donors. Overall study context: Within an early data release were about 90 million unique TCRs drawn from HLA-typed donors. Study findings and constraints: Roughly even sequencing depth across donors was the assumption behind the presence/absence analyses.

J lost 6 bases, V lost 9 bases, and 6 bases had no gene match. The germline V gene encodes CDR1 MGHDK and CDR2 SYGVNS. This CDR3 is built from 12 residues. Researchers ran the PCR with 60 Vbeta and 13 Jbeta primers. Repertoires were generated with immunoSEQ multiplex PCR, while TCRdb's copy carries only in-frame clones and drops some. Among roughly 90,000 clones listed, about 68% were seen once. On this clone: Antigen specificity is unknown.

Sequencing was carried out using PBMCs. V usage is TRBV25-1 and J usage is TRBJ2-3; 7 nucleotides line up with TRBD2. The sequence came from a man under 40 in good health and CMV-seropositive. This CDR3 is CASREVGDTQYF. The CDR3 region has the DNA TGTGCCAGTCGGGAGGTCGGGGATACGCAGTATTTT.